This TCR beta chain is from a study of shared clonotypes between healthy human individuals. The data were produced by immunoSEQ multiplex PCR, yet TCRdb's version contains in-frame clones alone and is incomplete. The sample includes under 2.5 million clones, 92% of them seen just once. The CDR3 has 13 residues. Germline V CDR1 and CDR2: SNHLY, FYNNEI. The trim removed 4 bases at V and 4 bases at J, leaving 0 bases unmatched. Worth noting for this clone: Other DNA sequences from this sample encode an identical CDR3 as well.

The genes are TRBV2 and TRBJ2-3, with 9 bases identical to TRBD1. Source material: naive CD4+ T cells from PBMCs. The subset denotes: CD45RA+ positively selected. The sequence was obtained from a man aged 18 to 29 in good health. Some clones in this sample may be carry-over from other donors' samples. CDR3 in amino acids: CASSGQGADTQYF. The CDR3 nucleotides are TGTGCCAGCAGTGGACAGGGGGCAGATACGCAGTATTTT.